The text below deals with one TCR beta chain. This entry comes from a study of blood T cell repertoires in COVID-19. About the research overall: From T cells, B-cell-depleted T cells, or PBMCs came the material, which was cDNA or gDNA.

In assigning cohorts, the study relied on participant-reported clinical history. The length of the CDR3 is 13 residues. The germline gives CDR1 ENHRY, CDR2 SYGVKD. V shed 7 bases, J shed 4 bases, and the junction held 5 bases outside the gene matches. Original handling: Amplification of reference gene primers was used by the study to estimate nucleated cell counts. Assay: immunoSEQ multiplex PCR; the TCRdb copy retains only in-frame clones and omits some. From that table come the V and J calls and clone size; the DNA was used to work out D and trimming. The repertoire holds about 400,000 clones, nearly 90% seen once, with 2% to 2.5% in the top ten.

V usage is TRBV10-3 and J usage is TRBJ1-1; TRBD1 agrees at 8 bases. Specimen: PBMCs or T cells enriched from blood (not recorded which). The source is a woman between 40 and 50 years old with acute COVID-19. CDR3 amino acids: CAIMRQGSTEAFF. In nucleotides, the CDR3 is TGTGCCATCATGAGACAGGGGTCCACTGAAGCTTTCTTT.